A selection of T cell receptor beta chains follows, all from one sample in a study of beta chain features in type 1 diabetes. Sequencing used immunoSEQ multiplex PCR; TCRdb keeps in-frame clones, though not all of them. The table records about 39,000 clones, roughly 49% of them present only once. The sample comprised central memory CD4+ T cells from blood. Receptor source: a woman under 30 in good health. The CDR3 runs from the conserved cysteine through the conserved F or W. A D gene is named only where the DNA matches it firmly. A row's size may be missing; if present it is once, few, many or a size class.

j_call,d_call,clone_size,v_call,cdr3_nt,cdr3_aa
TRBJ2-7,-,-,TRBV11-2,TGTGCCAGCAGCCTCACTGACTACGAGCAGTACTTC,CASSLTDYEQYF
TRBJ2-6,TRBD1,-,TRBV5-1,TGCGCCAGCAGCTGGGGTCACGAGCAGGGGGCATCTGGGGCCAACGTCCTGACTTTC,CASSWGHEQGASGANVLTF
TRBJ2-7,TRBD2,few,TRBV5-1,TGCGCCAGCAGCCCTTTTGGGACTAGCGGGCGCAACTCCTACGAGCAGTACTTC,CASSPFGTSGRNSYEQYF
TRBJ1-5,-,few,TRBV2,TGTGCCAGCAGTGAAGATGGGGCAGGCAGGAGACCCCAGCATTTT,CASSEDGAGRRPQHF
TRBJ2-3,TRBD2,-,TRBV7-2,TGTGCCAGCAGCTCGGGACTAGCGGGGGATTACTTCACAGATACGCAGTATTTT,CASSSGLAGDYFTDTQYF
TRBJ2-5,TRBD1,-,TRBV27,TGTGCCAGCAGTATACAGGGGGCAACCCAAGAGACCCAGTACTTC,CASSIQGATQETQYF
TRBJ1-1,TRBD1,few,TRBV7-2,TGTGCCAGCAGCCAAAGACAGGGGATGATCCCTGAAGCTTTCTTT,CASSQRQGMIPEAFF
TRBJ2-1,-,-,TRBV4-1,TGCGCCAGCAGCCAAGAAAATCCCAACTCCTACAATGAGCAGTTCTTC,CASSQENPNSYNEQFF
TRBJ2-3,-,once,TRBV5-1,TGCGCCAGCAGCTTGGCCAGCGGAGTCGATACGCAGTATTTT,CASSLASGVDTQYF
TRBJ2-7,-,-,TRBV7-9,TGTGCCAGCAGCTTAGCGCGGCTCTACGAGCAGTACTTC,CASSLARLYEQYF
TRBJ2-5,TRBD2,-,TRBV7-3,TGTGCCAGCAGCTTAAGTCGACGGAGTAGCGGGGCTCCCGAGACCCAGTACTTC,CASSLSRRSSGAPETQYF
TRBJ2-5,TRBD2,-,TRBV6-1,TGTGCCAGCACGAGCGGGGGAAACCAAGAGACCCAGTACTTC,CASTSGGNQETQYF
TRBJ2-1,TRBD2,-,TRBV5-1,TGCGCCAGCAGCTTGGAGGGAGGTAGCGGGGGCTCCTACAATGAGCAGTTCTTC,CASSLEGGSGGSYNEQFF
TRBJ1-5,-,few,TRBV5-1,TGCGCCAGCAGCTTGGGGGCAGGCGATAATCAGCCCCAGCATTTT,CASSLGAGDNQPQHF
TRBJ2-3,TRBD1,-,TRBV10-1,TGCGCCAACCGGGACAGGGGGGTGGCAGATACGCAGTATTTT,CANRDRGVADTQYF
TRBJ2-3,TRBD2,-,TRBV11-2,TGTGCCAGCAGCTTTTCCTTAGCGGGGGGGAGCACAGATACGCAGTATTTT,CASSFSLAGGSTDTQYF
TRBJ2-3,TRBD2,-,TRBV20-1,TGCAGTGCTAGGGGGGGGACTAGTTTGTATTTT,CSARGGTSLYF
TRBJ2-1,-,-,TRBV6-6,TGTGCCAGCAGTTACGAGACAACTTACAATGAGCAGTTCTTC,CASSYETTYNEQFF
TRBJ1-2,TRBD1,few,TRBV29-1,TGCAGCGGTATGACAGGGGGCCTCTATGGCTACACCTTC,CSGMTGGLYGYTF
TRBJ2-7,-,-,TRBV4-1,TGCGCCAGCAGCCGTCTCCAGGGTTACTCCTACGAGCAGTACTTC,CASSRLQGYSYEQYF
TRBJ2-7,-,few,TRBV29-1,TGCAGCGTTGAGGCAGGGGCCTACGAGCAGTACTTC,CSVEAGAYEQYF
TRBJ1-4,-,few,TRBV28,TGTGCCAGCAGTTTACAGGGTAATGAAAAACTGTTTTTT,CASSLQGNEKLFF
TRBJ2-7,-,medium-sized,TRBV6-5,TGTGCCACTTGCGGGGCCACTGGGGCCGAATGGGACTTC,CATCGATGAEWDF